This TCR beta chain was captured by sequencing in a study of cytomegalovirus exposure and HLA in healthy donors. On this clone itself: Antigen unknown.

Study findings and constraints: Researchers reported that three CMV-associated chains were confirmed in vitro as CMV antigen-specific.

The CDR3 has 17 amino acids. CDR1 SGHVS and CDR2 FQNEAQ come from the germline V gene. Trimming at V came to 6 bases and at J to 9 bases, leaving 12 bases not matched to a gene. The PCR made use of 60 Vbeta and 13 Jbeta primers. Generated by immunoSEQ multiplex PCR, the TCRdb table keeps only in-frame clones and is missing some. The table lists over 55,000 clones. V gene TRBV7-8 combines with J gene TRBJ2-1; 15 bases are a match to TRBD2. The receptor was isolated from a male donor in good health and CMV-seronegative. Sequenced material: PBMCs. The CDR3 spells CASRIGLAGGPVGEQFF. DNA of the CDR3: TGTGCCAGCAGGATAGGACTAGCGGGAGGGCCGGTAGGTGAGCAGTTCTTC.